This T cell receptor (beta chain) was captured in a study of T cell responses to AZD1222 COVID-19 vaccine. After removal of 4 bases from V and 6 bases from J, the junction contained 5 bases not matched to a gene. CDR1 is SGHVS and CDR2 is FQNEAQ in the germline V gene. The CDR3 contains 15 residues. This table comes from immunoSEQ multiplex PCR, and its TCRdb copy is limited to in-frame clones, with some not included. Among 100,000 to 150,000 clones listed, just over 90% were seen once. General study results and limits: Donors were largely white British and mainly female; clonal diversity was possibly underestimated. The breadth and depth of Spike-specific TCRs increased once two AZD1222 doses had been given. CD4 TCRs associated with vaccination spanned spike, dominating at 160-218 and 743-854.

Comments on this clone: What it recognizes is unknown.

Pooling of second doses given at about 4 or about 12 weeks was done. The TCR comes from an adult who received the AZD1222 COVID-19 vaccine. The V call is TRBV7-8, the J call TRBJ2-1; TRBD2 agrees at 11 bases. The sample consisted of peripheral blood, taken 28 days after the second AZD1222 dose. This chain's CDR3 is CASSSLAGAVNEQFF. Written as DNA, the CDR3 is TGTGCCAGCAGCTCACTAGCGGGAGCTGTCAATGAGCAGTTCTTC.